The 25 T cell receptor beta chains given below trace back to one sample, sequenced in a study of post-analysis software for immune sequencing data. Study conclusions and caveats: Five or six TRBV segments were more frequent in patients than controls; TRBV5-6, TRBV5-1 and TRBV20-1 belonged to this group.

The authors incorporated unique molecular identifiers into the TCR beta cDNA libraries. In TCRdb, the PCR reads were re-called with MiXCR into one record per CDR3 protein. The data hold over 700,000 distinct CDR3 sequences, with 25% to 30% observed a single time. Their antigen targets remain unknown. Sequenced material: blood. The source of these receptors is a girl between 10 and 17 years old with multiple sclerosis.

This clonotype was observed a few times. This chain joins TRBV20-1 and TRBJ1-6, with 7 bases fitting TRBD1. Germline-derived CDR1 and CDR2 are DFQATT and SNEGSKA (reference sequence). J lost 9 bases, V lost 5 bases, and 13 bases had no gene match. This CDR3 contains 15 residues. The CDR3 region is CSASFPDRESSPLHF. CDR3 nucleotides: TGCAGTGCTTCCTTCCCCGACAGGGAGAGTTCACCCCTCCACTTT.

Many counts were recorded for this clonotype. V usage is TRBV7-2 and J usage is TRBJ2-3; D unresolved. Trimming stripped 3 bases from V and 7 bases from J, with 8 bases between. The CDR3 is 12 residues long. Germline CDR1 and CDR2: SGHTA and FQGNSA. The CDR3 reads CASSFGPNTQYF. As DNA, the CDR3 is TGTGCCAGCAGCTTCGGTCCGAATACGCAGTATTTT.

This clonotype appeared a single time. J is TRBJ1-1 and V is TRBV29-1; D is uncertain. V lost 7 bases, J lost 1 base, and 10 bases lay in between. The CDR3 length is 12 residues. Germline V gives CDR1 SQVTM, CDR2 ANQGSEA. CDR3 bases: TGCAGCGGATCAGAGACGAACACTGAAGCTTTCTTT. Its translation is CSGSETNTEAFF.

Turning to this clonotype: Given a much more abundant clone one base away, this may be a read error. The CDR3 nucleotides are TGCAGCGTCCCGGACCGGGGGGATACGCAGTATTTT. Its protein product is CSVPDRGDTQYF. The rearrangement links TRBV29-1 to TRBJ2-3, with D perhaps TRBD2 (6 bases). The germline CDR1 and CDR2 sequences are SQVTM and ANQGSEA. V lost 6 bases and J 6 bases, leaving 13 bases between the germline ends. The CDR3 has 12 residues.

The V gene is TRBV16, the J gene TRBJ1-5; 9 bases map to TRBD1. The CDR3 consists of 17 residues. Germline V gene sequence: CDR1 KGHSY, CDR2 FQNENV. The trim removed 2 bases at V and 1 base at J, leaving 6 bases unmatched. CDR3 nucleotide sequence: TGTGCCAGCAGCCAAAACAGGGGGCGGACGAGCAATCAGCCCCAGCATTTT. Amino acid sequence: CASSQNRGRTSNQPQHF.

Written as DNA, the CDR3 is TGTGCCAGCAGCCAAGACGGCAGGGCGTTCAACGAGCAGTACTTC. It yields the protein CASSQDGRAFNEQYF. This chain joins TRBV3-1 and TRBJ2-7, with D perhaps TRBD1 (5 bases). Germline V CDR1 and CDR2: LGHDT, YNNKEL (reference sequence). CDR3 length equals 15 residues. V lost 0 bases and J 5 bases, leaving 14 bases between the germline ends.

This clonotype appeared a few times. V usage is TRBV20-1 and J usage is TRBJ1-1; TRBD1 might be the D (6 bases). This CDR3 comprises 15 residues. Germline V gene data show CDR1 as DFQATT and CDR2 as SNEGSKA (reference sequence). In DNA form, the CDR3 reads TGCAGCGCCCGGACAGACCAAGTGTCCCAAGGTGAAGCTTTCTTT. This codes for CSARTDQVSQGEAFF.

This clonotype has just one count. The chain combines TRBV5-5 with TRBJ1-1; D is unresolved. CDR3 length equals 14 residues. The V end lost 4 bases, the J end lost 1 base, and 11 bases lay between the germline ends. Germline V gives CDR1 SGHKS, CDR2 YYEKEE (reference sequence). The CDR3 loop is CASSLAVTNTEAFF. CDR3 coding DNA: TGTGCCAGCAGCCTGGCGGTGACGAACACTGAAGCTTTCTTT.

The chain carries TRBV20-1 and TRBJ2-3; possible D gene TRBD2, 5 bases. The CDR3 length is 16 residues. Trimming shortened V by 6 bases and J by 0 bases, and 19 bases separated the two germline ends. Germline lookup yields CDR1 DFQATT and CDR2 SNEGSKA (reference sequence). The CDR3 nucleotides read TGCAGTGCGTCAATCGACGGAGGTCTTAGCACAGATACGCAGTATTTT. This sequence encodes CSASIDGGLSTDTQYF.

Ten or more counts support this clonotype. The rearrangement links TRBV5-5 to TRBJ1-2; perhaps TRBD1 as D (5 bases). From germline, CDR1 is SGHKS and CDR2 YYEKEE (reference sequence). V was shortened by 2 bases and J by 1 base, with 18 bases between the two germline ends. The CDR3 has 17 residues. The CDR3 DNA sequence: TGTGCCAGCAGCTTTCGGCCAGGGCCCGATGATAACTATGGCTACACCTTC. Its translation is CASSFRPGPDDNYGYTF.

CDR3 protein: CASSLRSVNQPQHF. CDR3 coding DNA: TGTGCCAGCAGCTTACGATCCGTTAATCAGCCCCAGCATTTT. The chain combines TRBV7-8 with TRBJ1-5; D ambiguous. The CDR3 has 14 amino acids. The germline CDR1 and CDR2 sequences are SGHVS and FQNEAQ. V lost 2 bases and J lost 4, with 9 bases in between.

The chain recombines TRBV29-1 with TRBJ2-1; TRBD2 matches 10 bases. Germline CDR1 reads SQVTM; CDR2 reads ANQGSEA. The V gene end was trimmed by 6 bases and the J gene end by 0 bases; junction bases not matched to a gene: 11. CDR3 length: 17 residues. The CDR3 loop is CSVTPGLAVSSYNEQFF. The CDR3 DNA sequence: TGCAGCGTGACACCTGGACTAGCGGTTAGCTCCTACAATGAGCAGTTCTTC.

This clonotype showed up just a few times. The V gene is TRBV12-3 or TRBV12-4, the J gene TRBJ1-1; D is unclear. The CDR3 runs to 14 residues. The germline V and J ends were trimmed by 6 bases and 0 bases, with 11 bases remaining between them. The CDR3 nucleotides read TGTGCCAGCAGCCTGGGAACCTTGAACACTGAAGCTTTCTTT. Its protein product is CASSLGTLNTEAFF.

As concerns this clonotype: Mismatch with germline at one junction end may stem from a read error. The J gene is TRBJ2-3, the V gene TRBV12-3 or TRBV12-4; D is perhaps TRBD1 (6 bases). The CDR3 totals 17 residues. The CDR3 is CASTPAGWGQSTDTQYF. The CDR3 DNA reads TGTGCCAGCACCCCCGCTGGTTGGGGGCAAAGCACAGATACGCAATATTTT.

The sample holds many counts of this clonotype. V usage is TRBV7-2 and J usage is TRBJ1-2, with TRBD1 as a possible D gene (6 bases). The CDR3 has 13 amino acids. Per the germline V gene, CDR1 is SGHTA and CDR2 is FQGNSA. V lost 3 bases and J lost 4, with 9 bases in between. In DNA form, the CDR3 reads TGTGCCAGCAGCTTTAGGGGGAGCTATGGCTACACCTTC. Its translation: CASSFRGSYGYTF. Full variable domain (remainder filled in from reference TRBV7-2 and TRBJ1-2): GAGVSQSPSNKVTEKGKDVELRCDPISGHTALYWYRQSLGQGLEFLIYFQGNSAPDKSGLPSDRFSAERTGGSVSTLTIQRTQQEDSAVYLCASSFRGSYGYTFGSGTRLTVV.

The gene calls are TRBV7-9 and TRBJ2-5; D could derive from TRBD1 or TRBD2 (5 bases each). The germline V gene encodes CDR1 SEHNR and CDR2 FQNEAQ (reference sequence). V lost 0 bases and J lost 0, with 8 bases in between. The CDR3 loop spans 15 amino acids. The CDR3 sequence: CASSLAEDNQETQYF. The CDR3 nucleotides are TGTGCCAGCAGCTTAGCGGAGGACAACCAAGAGACCCAGTACTTC.

This clonotype was seen a few times. The CDR3 DNA is TGTGCCAGCAGTTACTACCGACAGAATTCACCCCTCCACTTT. This encodes CASSYYRQNSPLHF. The V call is TRBV6-6, the J call TRBJ1-6; D may be TRBD1 (5 bases). The CDR3 length is 14 residues. Per the germline V gene, CDR1 is MNHNY and CDR2 is SVGAGI (reference sequence). Trimming cost V 1 base and J 7 bases, with 8 bases left between them.

This clonotype was counted at least ten times. The chain is built from TRBV9 and TRBJ2-1; D call uncertain. The CDR3 loop spans 15 amino acids. Germline assignment: CDR1 SGDLS and CDR2 YYNGEE. Trimming took off 0 bases at V and 1 base at J, with 8 bases between the two ends. Here the CDR3 reads CASSVGGLSYNEQFF. The CDR3 DNA follows: TGTGCCAGCAGCGTAGGCGGCCTTTCCTACAATGAGCAGTTCTTC.

This clonotype was seen only a few times. CDR3 DNA sequence: TGTGCCACCAGTGATCACGGGACAGGGTCAGATACGCAGTATTTT. Protein product: CATSDHGTGSDTQYF. The chain recombines TRBV24-1 with TRBJ2-3; the match to TRBD1 covers 9 bases. The CDR3 is 15 amino acids. From germline, CDR1 is KGHDR and CDR2 SFDVKD. V shed 3 bases and J 4 bases; nucleotides not matched to a gene: 4.

This clonotype appeared a few times. This chain uses TRBV6-2 or TRBV6-3 with TRBJ2-1; the D gene is possibly TRBD1 (6 bases). V shed 2 bases and J shed 10 bases, with 12 bases lying between them. The length of the CDR3 is 13 residues. Per germline, CDR1 MNHEY and CDR2 SVGEGT. CDR3 sequence (DNA): TGTGCCAGCAGTTACCTACAGGGCTACGAGCAGTTCTTC. As protein: CASSYLQGYEQFF.

There are a few counts of this clonotype. Mismatch with germline at one junction end may stem from a read error. V gene TRBV29-1 combines with J gene TRBJ1-2; 7 bases fit TRBD1. Germline assignment: CDR1 SQVTM and CDR2 ANQGSEA. CDR3 length: 13 residues. Here the CDR3 DNA reads TGTAGCGTCGGGGGTGACAGGGAAAATGGCTACACCTTC. Translation gives CSVGGDRENGYTF.

This clonotype was counted only a few times. This chain uses TRBV5-4 with TRBJ2-7; 8 bases line up with TRBD2. Germline values: CDR1 SGHNT, CDR2 YYREEE (reference sequence). The CDR3 covers 15 residues. The V segment lost 5 bases and the J segment 0 bases; nucleotides outside the gene matches: 7. CDR3 sequence: CASREGSGDSYEQYF. Here the CDR3 DNA reads TGTGCCAGCAGAGAGGGTAGCGGGGACTCCTACGAGCAGTACTTC.

The J gene is TRBJ1-2, the V gene TRBV29-1, with D perhaps TRBD1 (6 bases). Germline V CDR1 and CDR2: SQVTM, ANQGSEA. Trimming stripped 6 bases from V and 8 bases from J, with 31 bases between. This CDR3 contains 17 residues. The CDR3 is CSVPSGVRRGLPRGYTF. CDR3 nucleotide sequence: TGCAGCGTCCCAAGCGGGGTTCGCCGGGGGCTTCCTAGAGGCTACACCTTC.

The chain recombines TRBV6-6 with TRBJ2-5, with a possible D match to TRBD1 (8 bases). Trimming cost V 7 bases and J 4 bases, with 25 bases left between them. The CDR3 is 17 amino acids. Germline values: CDR1 MNHNY, CDR2 SVGAGI (reference sequence). As DNA, the CDR3 is TGTGCCAGCATTAAAGGGGGGGGGGACAGGCTCGGAGAGACCCAGTACTTC. This translates into CASIKGGGDRLGETQYF.

V gene TRBV20-1 combines with J gene TRBJ2-5, with D possibly TRBD1 on 6 matching bases. The J call could be wrong; TRBJ2-7 is a better fit for the DNA end. Germline CDR1 and CDR2: DFQATT and SNEGSKA (reference sequence). This CDR3 contains 12 residues. As DNA, the CDR3 is TGCAGTGCCCGCCGAGGGGGCTACGAGCAGTACTTC. Translation: CSARRGGYEQYF.